This TCR beta chain came from a study of blood T cell repertoires in COVID-19. Study as a whole: Italy, Spain and the United States were the sources of the convalescent and acute COVID-19 samples. Sources were T cells, B-cell-depleted T cells, or PBMCs; the material itself was cDNA or gDNA.

Original analysis: Cell counts per sample came from amplifying reference gene primers. Method: immunoSEQ multiplex PCR; TCRdb's copy keeps in-frame clones and lacks some. V and J calls and clone size follow that table, whereas D and trimming were derived from the DNA. The sample consists of 55,000 to 75,000 clones, about 93% of them appearing once. The CDR3 has 13 residues. Germline CDR1 SGHDT, CDR2 YYEEEE. V dropped 5 bases and J dropped 4 bases, with 12 bases sitting between them. What was sequenced was peripheral blood. The chain joins TRBV5-6 to TRBJ1-2; possibly TRBD1 for D (5 bases). The clonotype was recovered from a human donor in a cohort sampled during active COVID-19. CDR3 nucleotide sequence: TGTGCCAGCAGACCGGGGGTATCCTATGGCTACACCTTC. This encodes CASRPGVSYGYTF.